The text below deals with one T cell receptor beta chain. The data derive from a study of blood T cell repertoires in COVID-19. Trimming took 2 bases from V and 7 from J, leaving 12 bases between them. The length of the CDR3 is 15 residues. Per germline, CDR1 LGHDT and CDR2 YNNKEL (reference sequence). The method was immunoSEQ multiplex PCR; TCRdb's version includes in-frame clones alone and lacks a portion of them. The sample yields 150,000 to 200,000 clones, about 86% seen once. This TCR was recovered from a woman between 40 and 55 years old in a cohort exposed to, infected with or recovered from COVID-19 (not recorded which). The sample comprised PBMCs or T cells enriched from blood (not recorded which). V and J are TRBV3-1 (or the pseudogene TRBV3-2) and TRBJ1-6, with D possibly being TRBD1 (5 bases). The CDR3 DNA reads TGTGCCAGCAGCCAATTCCAGGGAGGGAATTCACCCCTCCACTTT. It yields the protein CASSQFQGGNSPLHF.